This T cell receptor beta chain was identified during a study of blood T cell repertoires in COVID-19. Study as a whole: T cells, B-cell-depleted T cells, or PBMCs supplied cDNA or gDNA.

The table came from immunoSEQ multiplex PCR; TCRdb's copy has only in-frame clones and leaves some out. Here the sample spans 450,000 to 500,000 clones, roughly nine tenths being singletons. The CDR3 is 13 amino acids. V lost 5 bases to trimming and J lost 5 bases, with 12 bases between them. The source is a woman aged 60 to 75 who had recovered from COVID-19. The chain combines TRBV12-3 or TRBV12-4 with TRBJ1-2; D perhaps matches TRBD1 (5 bases). Sequencing was performed on PBMCs or T cells enriched from blood (not recorded which). This CDR3 reads CASSINRGYGYTF. CDR3 in DNA: TGTGCCAGCAGTATCAATAGGGGTTATGGCTACACCTTC.